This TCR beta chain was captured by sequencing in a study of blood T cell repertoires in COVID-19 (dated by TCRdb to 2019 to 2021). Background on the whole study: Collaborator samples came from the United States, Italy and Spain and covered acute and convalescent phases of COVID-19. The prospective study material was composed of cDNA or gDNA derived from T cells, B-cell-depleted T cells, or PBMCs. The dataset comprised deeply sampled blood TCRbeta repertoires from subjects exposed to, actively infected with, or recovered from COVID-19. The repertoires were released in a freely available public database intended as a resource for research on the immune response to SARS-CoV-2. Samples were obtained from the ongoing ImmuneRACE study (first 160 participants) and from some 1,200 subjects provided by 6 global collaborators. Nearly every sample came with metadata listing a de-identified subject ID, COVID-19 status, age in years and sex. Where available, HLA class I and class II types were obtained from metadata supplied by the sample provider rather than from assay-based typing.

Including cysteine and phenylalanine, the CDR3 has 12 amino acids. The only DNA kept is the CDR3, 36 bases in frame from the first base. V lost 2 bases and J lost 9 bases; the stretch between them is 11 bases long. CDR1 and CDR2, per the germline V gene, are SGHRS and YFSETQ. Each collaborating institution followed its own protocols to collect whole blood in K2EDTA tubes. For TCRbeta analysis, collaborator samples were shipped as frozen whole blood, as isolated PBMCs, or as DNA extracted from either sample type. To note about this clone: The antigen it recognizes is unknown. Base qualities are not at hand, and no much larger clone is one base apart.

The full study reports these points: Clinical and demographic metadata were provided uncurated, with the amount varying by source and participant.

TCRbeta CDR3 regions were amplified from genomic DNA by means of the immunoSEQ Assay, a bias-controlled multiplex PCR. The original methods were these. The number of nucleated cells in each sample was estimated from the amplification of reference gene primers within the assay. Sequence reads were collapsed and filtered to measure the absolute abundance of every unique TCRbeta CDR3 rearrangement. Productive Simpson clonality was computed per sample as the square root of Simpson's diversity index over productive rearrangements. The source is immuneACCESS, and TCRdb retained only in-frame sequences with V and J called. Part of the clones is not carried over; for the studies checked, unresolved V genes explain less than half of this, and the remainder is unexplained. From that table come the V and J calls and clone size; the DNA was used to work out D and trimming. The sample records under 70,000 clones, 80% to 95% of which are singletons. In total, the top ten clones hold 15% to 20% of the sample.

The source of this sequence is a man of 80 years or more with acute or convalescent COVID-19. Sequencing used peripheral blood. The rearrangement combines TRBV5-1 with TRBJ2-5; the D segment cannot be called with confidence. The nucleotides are TGCGCCAGCAGCTTAGGTATCCAGGCCCAGTACTTC. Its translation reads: CASSLGIQAQYF. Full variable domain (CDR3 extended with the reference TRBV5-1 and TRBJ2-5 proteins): KAGVTQTPRYLIKTRGQQVTLSCSPISGHRSVSWYQQTPGQGLQFLFEYFSETQRNKGNFPGRFSGRQFSNSRSEMNVSTLELGDSALYLCASSLGIQAQYFGPGTRLLVL.